These T cell receptor beta chains were read from a single sample in a study of blood T cells in healthy people across ages. TCRdb fed the 5' RACE reads into MiXCR, producing one record per CDR3 protein. Among approximately 780,000 distinct CDR3 sequences listed, 20% to 30% were seen once. This same sample was also part of a study on T cells of mothers and their children.

Specimen: blood. These TCRs come from a boy aged 5 to 17 in good health. Each CDR3 is given with its conserved first and last residue. Fields, in order: V gene, J gene, CDR3 protein.

v_call: TRBV6-1; j_call: TRBJ1-4; cdr3_aa: CASSVQDGEKLFF
v_call: TRBV19; j_call: TRBJ1-1; cdr3_aa: CASINTAEAFF
v_call: TRBV7-2; j_call: TRBJ2-3; cdr3_aa: CASSSSGGPADTQYF
v_call: TRBV20-1; j_call: TRBJ2-7; cdr3_aa: CSAPTGQNSYEQYF
v_call: TRBV6-5; j_call: TRBJ2-7; cdr3_aa: CASSYAGPTLTYEQYF
v_call: TRBV12-3/TRBV12-4; j_call: TRBJ2-4; cdr3_aa: CASRPTGEGAKNIQYF
v_call: TRBV28; j_call: TRBJ2-1; cdr3_aa: CASSLWGQAPYNEQFF
v_call: TRBV12-3/TRBV12-4; j_call: TRBJ1-1; cdr3_aa: CASRAVQGAGNTEAFF
v_call: TRBV5-1; j_call: TRBJ1-1; cdr3_aa: CASRYSVNTEAFF
v_call: TRBV12-3/TRBV12-4; j_call: TRBJ2-6; cdr3_aa: CASSRLTGLLGTSGANVLTF
v_call: TRBV20-1; j_call: TRBJ2-1; cdr3_aa: CSARGWGTTGGDEQFF
v_call: TRBV5-1; j_call: TRBJ2-3; cdr3_aa: CASSLDARGTDTQYF
v_call: TRBV20-1; j_call: TRBJ1-4; cdr3_aa: CSARVAGGAGEKLFF
v_call: TRBV7-3; j_call: TRBJ1-1; cdr3_aa: CASSGPPTEAFF
v_call: TRBV12-3/TRBV12-4; j_call: TRBJ2-3; cdr3_aa: CASTWGTGTDTQYF
v_call: TRBV7-2; j_call: TRBJ2-5; cdr3_aa: CASSLRAAGAPYKETQYF
v_call: TRBV5-1; j_call: TRBJ2-5; cdr3_aa: CASSLVALGRTQYF
v_call: TRBV24-1; j_call: TRBJ2-1; cdr3_aa: CATSREGPNEQFF
v_call: TRBV28; j_call: TRBJ1-1; cdr3_aa: CASRPGETLLMNTEAFF
v_call: TRBV20-1; j_call: TRBJ2-3; cdr3_aa: CSARDPAGLAEDTQYF
v_call: TRBV29-1; j_call: TRBJ2-1; cdr3_aa: CSVAGQGTINEQFF
v_call: TRBV20-1; j_call: TRBJ1-2; cdr3_aa: CSARTQNYGYTF
v_call: TRBV7-2; j_call: TRBJ1-3; cdr3_aa: CASSLMRGIPGNTIYF
v_call: TRBV3-1; j_call: -; cdr3_aa: CASSRGFSHYEQYF
v_call: TRBV6-6; j_call: -; cdr3_aa: CASMRGGVGSYEQYF
v_call: TRBV5-1; j_call: TRBJ2-7; cdr3_aa: CASSSSSGVDPYEQYF
v_call: TRBV12-3/TRBV12-4; j_call: TRBJ1-4; cdr3_aa: CASSPTTGSNEKLFF
v_call: TRBV6-2/TRBV6-3; j_call: TRBJ2-1; cdr3_aa: CASIPGTGDMDEQFF
v_call: TRBV18; j_call: TRBJ1-5; cdr3_aa: CASSPTGQAHQPQHF
v_call: TRBV5-1; j_call: TRBJ1-4; cdr3_aa: CASSRTGHQNEKLFF
v_call: TRBV28; j_call: TRBJ2-3; cdr3_aa: CASSPQTGETQYF
v_call: TRBV5-1; j_call: TRBJ2-3; cdr3_aa: CASSLGVFITVDTQYF
v_call: TRBV30; j_call: TRBJ2-4; cdr3_aa: CAWSVFLDSRLKNIQYF
v_call: TRBV5-1; j_call: TRBJ1-1; cdr3_aa: CASSMHLDTEAFF
v_call: TRBV20-1; j_call: TRBJ2-1; cdr3_aa: CSARDFGEQFF
v_call: TRBV6-5; j_call: TRBJ2-4; cdr3_aa: CASSPVGPLAKNIQYF
v_call: TRBV20-1; j_call: TRBJ2-5; cdr3_aa: CSAREGAVQETQYF